This T cell receptor (beta chain) was retrieved from a study of blood T cell repertoires in COVID-19. TCRdb keeps only in-frame clones here, not all; method: immunoSEQ multiplex PCR. The table shows about 290,000 clones, with around 88% occurring only once. The CDR3 length is 13 residues. Trimming took 0 bases from V and 8 from J; bases not matched to a gene: 2. The germline gives CDR1 SGDLS, CDR2 YYNGEE. This rearrangement joins TRBV9 to TRBJ2-1, with TRBD1 matching 7 bases. The sample was peripheral blood. The source of this sequence is a man aged 40-50 years with acute or convalescent COVID-19. This chain's CDR3 is CASSVVQGDEQFF. CDR3 nucleotide sequence: TGTGCCAGCAGCGTAGTCCAGGGGGATGAGCAGTTCTTC.